Listed here are 30 T cell receptor beta chains from one sample, sequenced in a study of T cell clonotyping in hematopoietic cell transplantation. This table comes from immunoSEQ multiplex PCR, and its TCRdb copy is limited to in-frame clones, with some not included. Of around 9,500 clones detected, over 85% appear once; the ten largest clones hold more than 5%. The material was PBMCs, obtained 100 days after allogeneic stem cell transplant. Receptor source: a male patient in his 50s who had an allogeneic stem cell transplant from a related donor, so T cells may come from the graft donor. Some clones in this sample may be carry-over from other donors' samples.

The J gene is TRBJ2-1, the V gene TRBV4-1; 13 nucleotides agree with TRBD2. This CDR3 region has 18 residues. CDR1 is MGHRA and CDR2 is YSYEKL in the germline V gene. Trimming cost V 1 base and J 6 bases; bases outside gene matches: 9. As DNA, the CDR3 is TGCGCCAGCAGCCAAGTGGATGGGGGACTAGCGGGAAGCAATGAGCAGTTCTTC. It yields the protein CASSQVDGGLAGSNEQFF.

This clone has a single count. The genes are TRBV4-1 and TRBJ2-5; the match to TRBD2 covers 15 bases. V trimming: 3 bases; J trimming: 2 bases; junction bases outside the gene matches: 4. This CDR3 has 17 amino acids. Germline CDR1 and CDR2: MGHRA and YSYEKL. Here the CDR3 DNA reads TGCGCCAGCAGCCATGGCGGGACTAGCGGGAGGCAAGAGACCCAGTACTTC. Encoded protein: CASSHGGTSGRQETQYF.

This rearrangement joins TRBV7-3 to TRBJ2-3, with D perhaps TRBD2 (6 bases). CDR3 length: 14 residues. Germline-derived CDR1 and CDR2 are SGHTA and FQGTGA. Trimming took off 2 bases at V and 6 bases at J, with 12 bases between the two ends. The CDR3 region is CASSLPGVTDTQYF. The CDR3 DNA reads TGTGCCAGCAGCTTACCGGGGGTCACGGATACGCAGTATTTT.

J is TRBJ1-6 and V is TRBV30; tentative D call: TRBD1 (6 bases). CDR1 GTSNPN and CDR2 SVGIG come from the germline V gene (reference sequence). V gave up 4 bases and J gave up 16 bases, with 14 bases separating them. The CDR3 has 11 residues. CDR3 DNA: TGTGCCTGGAAGGCGGGACACGTACTCCACTTT. Translated: CAWKAGHVLHF.

This clone was recorded only once. The chain combines TRBV9 with TRBJ1-3; D is uncertain. In germline, CDR1 is SGDLS, CDR2 YYNGEE. The germline V and J ends were trimmed by 1 base and 4 bases, with 9 bases remaining between them. The CDR3 runs 14 residues. The CDR3 protein is CASSVTDSGNTIYF. The DNA of the CDR3 is TGTGCCAGCAGCGTAACAGATTCCGGAAACACCATATATTTT. Full variable domain (rest looked up from reference TRBV9 and TRBJ1-3): DSGVTQTPKHLITATGQRVTLRCSPRSGDLSVYWYQQSLDQGLQFLIQYYNGEERAKGNILERFSAQQFPDLHSELNLSSLELGDSALYFCASSVTDSGNTIYFGEGSWLTVV.

The genes are TRBV21-1 and TRBJ1-5. TRBV21-1 is given as a pseudogene. The CDR3 loop spans 22 amino acids. The CDR3 nucleotides read TGTGCCAGCAGCAAAGAATGGGTTCGGGGAGAGAAAATACCGGGCTTCAATCAGCCCCAGCATTTT. This gives the protein CASSKEWVRGEKIPGFNQPQHF.

In its sample, this clone was seen once. The chain links TRBV6-6 to TRBJ2-5; perhaps TRBD2 as D (5 bases). CDR1 is MNHNY, CDR2 SVGAGI, per germline (reference sequence). The CDR3 has 13 residues. V lost 7 bases and J 7 bases, leaving 16 bases between the germline ends. CDR3 DNA: TGTGCCAGCACCCGACAATCCGAGGGGACCCAGTACTTC. This sequence encodes CASTRQSEGTQYF.

V and J are TRBV6-6 and TRBJ1-1, with D perhaps TRBD1 (6 bases). CDR3 length: 11 residues. Germline V lookup: CDR1 MNHNY, CDR2 SVGAGI (reference sequence). Trimming left V 6 bases short and J 8 bases short, with 10 bases between. The CDR3 reads CASRTRGEAFF. The DNA for the CDR3 is TGTGCCAGCAGAACCAGGGGAGAAGCTTTCTTT.

The genes are TRBV7-3 and TRBJ2-1; 8 bases are shared with TRBD1. The CDR3 has 15 amino acids. Trimming at V came to 0 bases and at J to 7 bases, leaving 5 bases not matched to a gene. Germline CDR1 SGHTA, CDR2 FQGTGA. The CDR3 nucleotides read TGTGCCAGCAGCTTAACGGGCACAGGGGGTAATGAGCAGTTCTTC. The encoded protein is CASSLTGTGGNEQFF.

V and J are TRBV2 and TRBJ2-5; no reliable D call. Per the germline V gene, CDR1 is SNHLY and CDR2 is FYNNEI. Trimming stripped 8 bases from V and 0 bases from J, with 13 bases between. The CDR3 extends over 14 amino acids. The DNA of the CDR3 is TGTGCCAGCCCCCTCTTGGGTGACCAAGAGACCCAGTACTTC. Amino acid sequence: CASPLLGDQETQYF.

The V and J genes are TRBV28 and TRBJ1-3, with 7 bases fitting TRBD1. The CDR3 is 15 residues long. Germline V CDR1 and CDR2: MDHEN, SYDVKM. V trimming: 1 base; J trimming: 4 bases; junction bases outside the gene matches: 4. The CDR3 loop reads CASSLLGGQGNTIYF. The CDR3 region has the DNA TGTGCCAGCAGTTTATTAGGGGGCCAGGGAAACACCATATATTTT.

The chain couples TRBV6-5 to TRBJ1-5; no definite D call. The CDR3 is made up of 14 amino acids. CDR1 and CDR2 (germline): MNHEY, SVGAGI. Trimming left V 6 bases short and J 2 bases short, with 11 bases between. Here the CDR3 DNA reads TGTGCCAGCAGCGAGATGGCAGGCAATCAGCCCCAGCATTTT. Translating it yields CASSEMAGNQPQHF.

The chain is built from TRBV28 and TRBJ2-1; TRBD2 agrees at 12 bases. This CDR3 is 15 amino acids long. Trimming at V came to 6 bases and at J to 8 bases, leaving 8 bases not matched to a gene. CDR1 is MDHEN, CDR2 SYDVKM, per germline. For the CDR3, the DNA is TGTGCCAGCAGACCTCCTAGCGGGAGGGTCTATGAGCAGTTCTTC. It is translated as CASRPPSGRVYEQFF.

This clone occurred once. The chain links TRBV28 to TRBJ2-7, with D hard to call. The CDR3 has 13 amino acids. The germline V gene has CDR1 MDHEN and CDR2 SYDVKM. The V gene lost 5 bases and the J gene lost 1 base, with 9 bases spanning the gap. The DNA of the CDR3 is TGTGCCAGCAGTAGGACGGCGTCCTACGAGCAGTACTTC. The encoded protein is CASSRTASYEQYF. Supplemented by reference TRBV28 and TRBJ2-7, the full variable domain reads DVKVTQSSRYLVKRTGEKVFLECVQDMDHENMFWYRQDPGLGLRLIYFSYDVKMKEKGDIPEGYSVSREKKERFSLILESASTNQTSMYLCASSRTASYEQYFGPGTRLTVT.

The V call is TRBV28, the J call TRBJ1-3, with D perhaps matching TRBD1 (5 bases). The CDR3 contains 12 residues. Germline lookup yields CDR1 MDHEN and CDR2 SYDVKM. Between the trimmed V and J ends, which lost 6 bases and 4 bases, there was a span of 7 bases. The CDR3 reads CASRHRGNTIYF. The CDR3 nucleotides are TGTGCCAGCAGACACAGGGGAAACACCATATATTTT.

This sequence joins TRBV15 and TRBJ2-2, with TRBD1 identical over 8 bases. From germline, CDR1 is LNHNV and CDR2 YYDKDF (reference sequence). V shed 0 bases and J 0 bases; nucleotides not matched to a gene: 18. The CDR3 runs 22 residues. The CDR3: CATSRERDSGTGDGSNTGELFF. The CDR3 nucleotides are TGTGCCACCAGCAGAGAAAGAGACTCCGGGACAGGTGATGGTTCGAACACCGGGGAGCTGTTTTTT.

The rearrangement joins TRBV27 to TRBJ1-4; TRBD1 matches at 7 bases. The CDR3 has 15 residues. The V and J ends lost 5 bases and 4 bases, in that order; junction bases with no gene match: 7. From germline, CDR1 is MNHEY and CDR2 SMNVEV (reference sequence). CDR3 sequence reads: CASSPGTVNNEKLFF. CDR3 nucleotide sequence: TGTGCCAGCAGTCCTGGGACAGTGAATAATGAAAAACTGTTTTTT.

The chain has TRBV19 and TRBJ2-1; possibly TRBD1 for D (5 bases). V was trimmed by 7 bases and J by 8 bases, leaving 15 bases between them. The CDR3 sequence is 13 residues long. CDR1 is LNHDA, CDR2 SQIVND, per germline (reference sequence). This CDR3 reads CASMGPGWYEQFF. The DNA for the CDR3 is TGTGCCAGTATGGGGCCCGGGTGGTATGAGCAGTTCTTC.

The chain joins TRBV6-5 to TRBJ1-2, with unresolved D. Germline V gives CDR1 MNHEY, CDR2 SVGAGI. CDR3 length equals 15 residues. V was trimmed by 0 bases and J by 4 bases, leaving 12 bases between them. DNA of the CDR3: TGTGCCAGCAGTTACTCGAGAGTACCGGCCTATGGCTACACCTTC. Translating it yields CASSYSRVPAYGYTF.

V gene TRBV19 combines with J gene TRBJ1-1, with TRBD1 as a possible D gene (6 bases). V lost 7 bases, J lost 4 bases, and 19 bases lay in between. In germline, CDR1 is LNHDA, CDR2 SQIVND (reference sequence). The length of the CDR3 is 15 residues. The CDR3 bases are TGTGCCAGTATTCATTGGGGGGGCTTTGGCACTGAAGCTTTCTTT. The encoded protein is CASIHWGGFGTEAFF.

The chain carries TRBV7-3 and TRBJ2-2; no firm D call. Trimming pared 3 bases from V and 5 bases from J, leaving 7 bases between. In germline, CDR1 is SGHTA, CDR2 FQGTGA. This CDR3 comprises 13 residues. The CDR3 DNA is TGTGCCAGCAGCTTTGACCGAACCGGGGAGCTGTTTTTT. Translation: CASSFDRTGELFF.

The J gene is TRBJ1-5, the V gene TRBV15; D is uncertain. The CDR3 loop spans 14 amino acids. The ends were cut back, 5 bases at V and 0 bases at J, with 8 bases in the middle. Germline values: CDR1 LNHNV, CDR2 YYDKDF (reference sequence). For the CDR3, the DNA is TGTGCCACCAGCGAACAGTATAGCAATCAGCCCCAGCATTTT. It codes for CATSEQYSNQPQHF.

The J gene is TRBJ2-7, the V gene TRBV27; TRBD1 agrees at 7 bases. This CDR3 has 14 residues. CDR1 and CDR2 (germline): MNHEY, SMNVEV (reference sequence). With V trimmed by 5 bases and J by 5 bases, 9 bases remained unmatched. The CDR3 spells CASSVSHRGNEQYF. The CDR3, as DNA: TGTGCCAGCAGTGTAAGTCACAGGGGCAACGAGCAGTACTTC.

This clone is a singleton in its sample. The chain recombines TRBV19 with TRBJ2-3; D may be TRBD1 (6 bases). Germline V gene data show CDR1 as LNHDA and CDR2 as SQIVND (reference sequence). The CDR3 has 13 residues. V was pared by 8 bases and J by 2 bases, with 11 bases between. The CDR3 sequence: CASGDRITDTQYF. As DNA, the CDR3 is TGTGCCAGTGGAGACAGGATCACAGATACGCAGTATTTT.

CDR3 region: CASSLPFFRAGSRSEQFF. As DNA, the CDR3 is TGTGCCAGCAGCTTACCTTTCTTCAGGGCGGGGAGCCGGAGTGAGCAGTTCTTC. This rearrangement joins TRBV7-9 to TRBJ2-1, with TRBD2 as a possible D gene (6 bases). The CDR3 is 18 residues long. CDR1 SEHNR and CDR2 FQNEAQ come from the germline V gene (reference sequence). V was shortened by 2 bases and J by 9 bases, with 26 bases between the two germline ends.

The V gene is TRBV7-2, the J gene TRBJ2-7; 7 nucleotides match TRBD1. Losses at the gene ends were 2 bases for V and 5 bases for J; bases not matched to a gene: 3. This CDR3 is 13 amino acids long. Germline V lookup: CDR1 SGHTA, CDR2 FQGNSA. This chain's CDR3 is CASSLWTGDEQYF. The CDR3 nucleotides read TGTGCCAGCAGCTTATGGACAGGAGACGAGCAGTACTTC.

V gene TRBV2 combines with J gene TRBJ1-2; TRBD1 is a possible D gene (5 bases). This CDR3 contains 14 residues. The germline gives CDR1 SNHLY, CDR2 FYNNEI. The V and J ends lost 0 bases and 4 bases respectively, with 9 bases between them. Written as DNA, the CDR3 is TGTGCCAGCAGTGAAGCGCACAGGCGCTATGGCTACACCTTC. It translates to CASSEAHRRYGYTF.

The chain couples TRBV18 to TRBJ2-5; D is uncertain. Germline V gene lookup returns CDR1 KGHSH and CDR2 LQKENI. The CDR3 has 14 residues. V lost 3 bases, J lost 1 base, and 9 bases lay in between. The chain's CDR3 is CASSPVNGQETQYF. In DNA, the CDR3 is TGTGCCAGCTCACCCGTGAACGGCCAAGAGACCCAGTACTTC.

On this clone: The limits of the CDR3 on the DNA are not certain, so only TCRdb's listed CDR3 is given. This chain joins TRBV2 and TRBJ2-7; TRBD2, the table's D call, lacks a check against the DNA. CDR1 and CDR2 (germline): SNHLY, FYNNEI. Counting both end residues, the CDR3 totals 15 amino acids. This CDR3 is CASILGGGPSYEQYF.

The chain couples TRBV9 to TRBJ2-3, with D possibly being TRBD1 (5 bases). The CDR3 covers 15 residues. Trimming left V 4 bases short and J 4 bases short, with 16 bases between. Germline V lookup: CDR1 SGDLS, CDR2 YYNGEE. The CDR3 here is CASSPSGWGPDTQYF. Written as DNA, the CDR3 is TGTGCCAGCAGCCCCTCGGGTTGGGGCCCAGATACGCAGTATTTT. The variable domain in full, with the rest retrieved from reference TRBV9 and TRBJ2-3, is DSGVTQTPKHLITATGQRVTLRCSPRSGDLSVYWYQQSLDQGLQFLIQYYNGEERAKGNILERFSAQQFPDLHSELNLSSLELGDSALYFCASSPSGWGPDTQYFGPGTRLTVL.